The clone carrying this TCR beta chain was observed many times. The antigen remains undetermined. The CDR3 length is 17 residues. The V and J ends lost 2 bases and 6 bases respectively, with 20 bases between them. Germline V lookup: CDR1 MGHDK, CDR2 SYGVNS. It was from 2 million PBMCs stored at -80 C that the unsorted libraries were obtained. These data belong to a study of neurological immune-mediated disorders. Study results and limitations: The most TCR clonal expansion was seen in HTLV-1-associated myelopathy, and the least was seen in multiple sclerosis, which fell below healthy controls.

A 10-nucleotide random UMI tagged transcripts in template-switch 5'RACE cDNA synthesis. TCRdb reanalysed the 5' RACE reads using MiXCR and keeps one entry per CDR3 protein. The sample holds roughly 80,000 distinct CDR3 sequences; around 10% are singletons and the top ten take roughly 2%. This sequence joins TRBV25-1 and TRBJ2-1, with D possibly matching TRBD2 (6 bases). The specimen sequenced was PBMCs. The receptor was derived from a man in his forties in good health. The CDR3 DNA reads as TGTGCCAGCAGTGAACCCCTGGAGGGTGGGGCGTTCAATGAGCAGTTCTTC. Amino acid sequence: CASSEPLEGGAFNEQFF. The whole variable domain, filled in from reference TRBV25-1 and TRBJ2-1, reads EADIYQTPRYLVIGTGKKITLECSQTMGHDKMYWYQQDPGMELHLIHYSYGVNSTEKGDLSSESTVSRIRTEHFPLTLESARPSHTSQYLCASSEPLEGGAFNEQFFGPGTRLTVL.